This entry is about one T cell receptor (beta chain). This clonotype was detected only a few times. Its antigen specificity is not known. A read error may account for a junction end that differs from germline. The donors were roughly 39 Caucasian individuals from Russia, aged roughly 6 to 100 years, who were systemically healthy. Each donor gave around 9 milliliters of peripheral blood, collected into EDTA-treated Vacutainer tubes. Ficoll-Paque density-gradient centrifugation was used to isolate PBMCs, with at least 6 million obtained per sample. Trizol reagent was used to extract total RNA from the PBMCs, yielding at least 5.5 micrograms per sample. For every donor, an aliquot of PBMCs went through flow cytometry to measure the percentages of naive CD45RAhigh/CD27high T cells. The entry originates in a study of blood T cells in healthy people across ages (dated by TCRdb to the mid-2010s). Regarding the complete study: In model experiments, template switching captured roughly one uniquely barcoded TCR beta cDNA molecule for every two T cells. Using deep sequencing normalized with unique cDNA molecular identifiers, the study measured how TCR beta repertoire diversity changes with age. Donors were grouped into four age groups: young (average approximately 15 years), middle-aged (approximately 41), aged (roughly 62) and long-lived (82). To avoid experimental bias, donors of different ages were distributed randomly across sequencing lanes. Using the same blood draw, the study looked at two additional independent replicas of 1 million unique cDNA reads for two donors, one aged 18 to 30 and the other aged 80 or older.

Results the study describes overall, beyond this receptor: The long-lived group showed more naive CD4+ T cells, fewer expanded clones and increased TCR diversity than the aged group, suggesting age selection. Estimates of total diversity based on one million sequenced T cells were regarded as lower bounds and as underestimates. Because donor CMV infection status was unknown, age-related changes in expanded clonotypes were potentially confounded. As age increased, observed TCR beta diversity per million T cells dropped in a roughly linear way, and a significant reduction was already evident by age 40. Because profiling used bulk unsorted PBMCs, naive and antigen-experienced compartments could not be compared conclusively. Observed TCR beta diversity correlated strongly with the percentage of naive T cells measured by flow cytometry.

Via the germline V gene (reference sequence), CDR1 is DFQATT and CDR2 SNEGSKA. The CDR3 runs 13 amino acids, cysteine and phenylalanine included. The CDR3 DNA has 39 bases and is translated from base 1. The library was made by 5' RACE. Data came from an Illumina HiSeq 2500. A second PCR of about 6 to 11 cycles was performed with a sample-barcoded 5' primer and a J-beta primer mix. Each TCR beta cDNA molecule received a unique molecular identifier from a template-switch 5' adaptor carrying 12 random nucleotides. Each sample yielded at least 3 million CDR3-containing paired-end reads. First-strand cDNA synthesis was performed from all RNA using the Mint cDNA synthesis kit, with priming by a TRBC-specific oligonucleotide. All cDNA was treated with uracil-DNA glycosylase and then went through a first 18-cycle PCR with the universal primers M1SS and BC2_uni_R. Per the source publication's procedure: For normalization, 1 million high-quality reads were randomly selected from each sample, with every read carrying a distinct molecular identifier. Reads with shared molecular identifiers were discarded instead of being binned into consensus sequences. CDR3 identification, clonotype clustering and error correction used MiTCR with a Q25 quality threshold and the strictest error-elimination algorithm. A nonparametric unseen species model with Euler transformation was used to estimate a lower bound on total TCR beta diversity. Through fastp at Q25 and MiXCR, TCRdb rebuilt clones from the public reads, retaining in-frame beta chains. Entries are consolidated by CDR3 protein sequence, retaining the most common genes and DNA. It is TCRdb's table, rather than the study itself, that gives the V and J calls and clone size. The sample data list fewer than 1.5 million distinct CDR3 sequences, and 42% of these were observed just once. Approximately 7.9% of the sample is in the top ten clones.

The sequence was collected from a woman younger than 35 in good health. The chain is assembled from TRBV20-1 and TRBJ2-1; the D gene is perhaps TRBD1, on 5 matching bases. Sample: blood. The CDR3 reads CSARGPIYDEQFF. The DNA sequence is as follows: TGCAGTGCTAGGGGGCCCATCTACGATGAGCAGTTCTTC.